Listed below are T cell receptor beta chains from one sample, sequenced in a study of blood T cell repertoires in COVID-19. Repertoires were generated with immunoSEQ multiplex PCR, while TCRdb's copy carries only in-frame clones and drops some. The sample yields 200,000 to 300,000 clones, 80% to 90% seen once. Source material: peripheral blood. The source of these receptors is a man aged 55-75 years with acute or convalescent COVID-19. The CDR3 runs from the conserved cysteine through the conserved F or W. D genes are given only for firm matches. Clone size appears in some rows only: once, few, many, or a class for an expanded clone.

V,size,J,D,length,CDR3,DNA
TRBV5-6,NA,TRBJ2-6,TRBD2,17,CASSWGLAGAGANVLTF,TGTGCCAGCAGCTGGGGACTAGCGGGGGCTGGGGCCAACGTCCTGACTTTC
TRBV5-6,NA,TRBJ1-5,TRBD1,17,CASSKRTGAGPNQPQHF,TGTGCCAGCAGCAAGAGGACAGGGGCCGGTCCCAATCAGCCCCAGCATTTT
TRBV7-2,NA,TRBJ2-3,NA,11,CASSYSDTQYF,TGTGCCAGCTCCTATTCAGATACGCAGTATTTT
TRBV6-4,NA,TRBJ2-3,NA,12,CASTPAGGGQYF,TGTGCCAGCACCCCGGCCGGGGGTGGGCAGTATTTT
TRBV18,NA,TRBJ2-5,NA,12,CASSTSQETQYF,TGTGCCAGCTCCACTTCGCAAGAGACCCAGTACTTC
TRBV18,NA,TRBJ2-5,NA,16,CASSPPGGADLRTQYF,TGTGCCAGCTCACCACCGGGCGGGGCGGACTTACGGACCCAGTACTTC
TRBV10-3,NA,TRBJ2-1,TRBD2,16,CAISEPLGLADNEQFF,TGTGCCATCAGTGAGCCCCTGGGACTAGCGGACAATGAGCAGTTCTTC
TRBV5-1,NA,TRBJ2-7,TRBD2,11,CASATGGKQYF,TGCGCCAGCGCTACCGGGGGGAAGCAGTACTTC
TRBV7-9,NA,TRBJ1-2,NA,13,CASSPLTGRGYTF,TGTGCCAGCAGCCCACTAACAGGGCGAGGCTACACCTTC
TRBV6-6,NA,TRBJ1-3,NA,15,CASSDRSRSGNTIYF,TGTGCCAGCAGTGACAGGTCCCGCTCTGGAAACACCATATATTTT
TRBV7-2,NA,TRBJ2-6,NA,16,CASSFTRVSGANVLTF,TGTGCCAGCAGCTTTACCAGGGTCTCTGGGGCCAACGTCCTGACTTTC
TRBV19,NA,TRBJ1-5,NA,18,CASSIGTRRTVRNQPQHF,TGTGCCAGTAGTATAGGAACTCGGAGGACAGTCCGTAATCAGCCCCAGCATTTT
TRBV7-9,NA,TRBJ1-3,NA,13,CASSLSSGNTIYF,TGTGCCAGCAGTCTGTCCTCTGGAAACACCATATATTTT
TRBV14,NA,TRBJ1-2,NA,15,CASSRLRGSEDGYTF,TGTGCCAGCAGCCGCCTCAGGGGAAGTGAAGACGGCTACACCTTC
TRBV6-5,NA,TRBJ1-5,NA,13,CASTWDINQPQHF,TGTGCCAGCACCTGGGACATTAATCAGCCCCAGCATTTT
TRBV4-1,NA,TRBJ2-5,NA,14,CASSQINRVETQYF,TGCGCCAGCAGCCAGATAAACCGGGTGGAGACCCAGTACTTC
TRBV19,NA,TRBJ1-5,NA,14,CACQWEYSNQPQHF,TGTGCCTGTCAATGGGAGTATAGCAATCAGCCCCAGCATTTT
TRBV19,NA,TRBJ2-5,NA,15,CASSKTGTGAQTQYF,TGTGCCAGTAGTAAGACCGGGACTGGCGCCCAGACCCAGTACTTC
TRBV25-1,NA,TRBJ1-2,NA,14,CASTRSSVPYGYTF,TGTGCCAGCACAAGGAGCAGCGTACCCTATGGCTACACCTTC
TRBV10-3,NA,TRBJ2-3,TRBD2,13,CAIRAGRAYTQYF,TGTGCCATCAGAGCGGGACGGGCATATACGCAGTATTTT
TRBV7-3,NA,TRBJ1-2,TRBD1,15,CASSPAGQGEYGYTF,TGTGCCAGCAGCCCGGCAGGACAGGGGGAATATGGCTACACCTTC
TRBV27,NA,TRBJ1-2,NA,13,CASTGGDNYGYTF,TGTGCCAGCACCGGAGGAGATAACTATGGCTACACCTTC
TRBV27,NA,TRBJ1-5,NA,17,CASSLFMGGSVSQPQHF,TGTGCCAGCAGTTTATTCATGGGGGGGTCGGTATCTCAGCCCCAGCATTTT
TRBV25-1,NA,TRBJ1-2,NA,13,CASSGGTAYSYTF,TGTGCCAGCAGTGGCGGGACGGCTTACAGCTACACCTTC
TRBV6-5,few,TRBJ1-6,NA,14,CASSLTPENSPLHF,TGTGCCAGCAGTTTGACCCCGGAGAATTCACCCCTCCACTTT
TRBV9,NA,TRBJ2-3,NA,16,CASSDRLAGSTDTQYF,TGTGCCAGCAGCGACCGGCTAGCCGGGAGCACAGATACGCAGTATTTT
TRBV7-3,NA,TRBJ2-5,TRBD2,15,CASSLNGLAGETQYF,TGTGCCAGCAGCTTAAACGGACTAGCCGGGGAGACCCAGTACTTC